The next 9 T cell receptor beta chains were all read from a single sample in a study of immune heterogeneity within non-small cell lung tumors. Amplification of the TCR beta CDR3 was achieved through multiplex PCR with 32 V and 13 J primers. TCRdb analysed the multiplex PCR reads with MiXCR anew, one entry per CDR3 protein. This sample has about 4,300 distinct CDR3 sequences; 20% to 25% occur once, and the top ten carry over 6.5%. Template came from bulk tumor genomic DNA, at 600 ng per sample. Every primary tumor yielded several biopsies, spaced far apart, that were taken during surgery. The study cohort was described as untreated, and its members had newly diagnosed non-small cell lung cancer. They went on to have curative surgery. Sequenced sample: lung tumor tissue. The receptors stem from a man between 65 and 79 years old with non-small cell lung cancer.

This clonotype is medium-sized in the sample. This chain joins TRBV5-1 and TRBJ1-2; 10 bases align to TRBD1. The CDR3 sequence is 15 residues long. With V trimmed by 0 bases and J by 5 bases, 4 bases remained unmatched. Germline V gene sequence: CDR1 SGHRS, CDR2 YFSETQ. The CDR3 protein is CASSLAGQGVYGYTF. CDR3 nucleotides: TGCGCCAGCAGCTTGGCTGGACAGGGGGTATATGGCTACACCTTC.

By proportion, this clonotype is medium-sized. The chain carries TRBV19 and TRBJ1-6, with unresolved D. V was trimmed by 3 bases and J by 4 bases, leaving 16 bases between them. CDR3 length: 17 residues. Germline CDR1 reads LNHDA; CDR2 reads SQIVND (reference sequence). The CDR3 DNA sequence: TGTGCCAGTAGTATTGCACCTCCGGGAAAGTATAATTCACCCCTCCACTTT. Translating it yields CASSIAPPGKYNSPLHF. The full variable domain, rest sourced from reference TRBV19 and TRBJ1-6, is DGGITQSPKYLFRKEGQNVTLSCEQNLNHDAMYWYRQDPGQGLRLIYYSQIVNDFQKGDIAEGYSVSREKKESFPLTVTSAQKNPTAFYLCASSIAPPGKYNSPLHFGNGTRLTVT.

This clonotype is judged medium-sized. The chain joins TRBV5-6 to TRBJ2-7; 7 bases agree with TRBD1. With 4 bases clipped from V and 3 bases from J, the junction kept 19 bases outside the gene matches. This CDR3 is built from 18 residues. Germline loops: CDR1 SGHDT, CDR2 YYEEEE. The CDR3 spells CASSRTFRQGRLFYEQYF. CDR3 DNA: TGTGCCAGCAGCCGAACCTTCAGACAGGGAAGACTTTTCTACGAGCAGTACTTC.

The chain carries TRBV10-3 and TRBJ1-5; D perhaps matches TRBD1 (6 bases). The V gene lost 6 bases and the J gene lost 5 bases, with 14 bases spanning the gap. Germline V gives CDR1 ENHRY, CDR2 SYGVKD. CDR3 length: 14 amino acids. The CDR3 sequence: CAIRDVQGDQPQHF. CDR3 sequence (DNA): TGTGCCATCAGGGACGTACAGGGTGATCAGCCCCAGCATTTT.

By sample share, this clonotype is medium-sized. This chain's CDR3 is CASRRQDRDGYTF. DNA for the CDR3: TGCGCCAGCAGGCGGCAAGACAGGGATGGCTACACCTTC. The V and J genes are TRBV5-1 and TRBJ1-2, with TRBD1 matching 7 bases. The CDR3 length is 13 residues. V trimming: 5 bases; J trimming: 6 bases; junction bases outside the gene matches: 7. Germline CDR1 reads SGHRS; CDR2 reads YFSETQ. The whole variable domain, remainder taken from reference TRBV5-1 and TRBJ1-2, is KAGVTQTPRYLIKTRGQQVTLSCSPISGHRSVSWYQQTPGQGLQFLFEYFSETQRNKGNFPGRFSGRQFSNSRSEMNVSTLELGDSALYLCASRRQDRDGYTFGSGTRLTVV.

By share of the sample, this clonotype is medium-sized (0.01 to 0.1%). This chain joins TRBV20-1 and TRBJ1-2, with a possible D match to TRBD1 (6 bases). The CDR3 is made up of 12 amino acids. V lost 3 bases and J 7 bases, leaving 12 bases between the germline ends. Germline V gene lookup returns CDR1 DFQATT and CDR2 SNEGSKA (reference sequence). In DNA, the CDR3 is TGCAGTGCTAGTATAACAGGGTTTGGCTACACCTTC. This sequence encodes CSASITGFGYTF.

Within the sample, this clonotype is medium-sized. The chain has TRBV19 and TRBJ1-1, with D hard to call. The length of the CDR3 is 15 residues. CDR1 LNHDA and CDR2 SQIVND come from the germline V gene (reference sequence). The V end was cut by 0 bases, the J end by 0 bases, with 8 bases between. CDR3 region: CASSIEHSMNTEAFF. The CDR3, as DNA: TGTGCCAGTAGTATAGAGCACAGCATGAACACTGAAGCTTTCTTT.

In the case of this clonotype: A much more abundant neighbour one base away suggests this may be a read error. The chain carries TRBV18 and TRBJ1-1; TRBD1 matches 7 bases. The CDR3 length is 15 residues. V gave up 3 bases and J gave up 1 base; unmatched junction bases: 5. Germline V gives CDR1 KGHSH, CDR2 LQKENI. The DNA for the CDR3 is TGTGCCAGCTCACCTGTGACAGGGAGGAACACTGAAGCTTTCTTT. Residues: CASSPVTGRNTEAFF.

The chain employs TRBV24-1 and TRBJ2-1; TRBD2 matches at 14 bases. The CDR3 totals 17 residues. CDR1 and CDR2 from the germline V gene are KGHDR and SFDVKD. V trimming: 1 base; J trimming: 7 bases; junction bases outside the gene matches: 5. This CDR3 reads CATSDFPGLAGVNEQFF. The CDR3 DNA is TGTGCCACCAGTGATTTCCCGGGACTAGCGGGAGTAAATGAGCAGTTCTTC.